Each of the 27 T cell receptor beta chains below was sequenced from the same sample in a study of T-cell memory formation after mild COVID-19. TCRdb reprocessed the 5' RACE reads with MiXCR, giving one entry per CDR3 protein. Of about 200,000 distinct CDR3 sequences listed, around 9.5% are singletons. The sample was PBMCs or a T cell subset sorted from them (not recorded which). The receptor source for this set is a young man who had mild COVID-19 (a few samples of this study predate the infection). Cell type and time point are not known.

This clonotype was picked up one time. The chain links TRBV10-3 to TRBJ2-3, with D unresolved. This CDR3 is 13 amino acids long. The germline gives CDR1 ENHRY, CDR2 SYGVKD. Trimming left V 3 bases short and J 5 bases short, with 9 bases between. Written as DNA, the CDR3 is TGTGCCATCAGTGACCGCTTGGGAGATACGCAGTATTTT. Its translation: CAISDRLGDTQYF.

This chain uses TRBV29-1 with TRBJ1-3; no clear D gene. There are 13 residues in the CDR3. Germline V gene lookup returns CDR1 SQVTM and CDR2 ANQGSEA. Between the trimmed V and J ends, which lost 3 bases and 0 bases, there was a span of 6 bases. CDR3 protein: CSVDSSSGNTIYF. CDR3 bases: TGCAGCGTTGACAGTTCCTCTGGAAACACCATATATTTT.

This clonotype was observed many times. The chain's CDR3 is CATSRGSPGDPTDTQYF. CDR3 bases: TGTGCCACCAGCAGAGGGTCACCGGGGGACCCCACAGATACGCAGTATTTT. The V call is TRBV15, the J call TRBJ2-3; perhaps TRBD2 as D (6 bases). There are 17 residues in the CDR3. V was cut by 1 base and J by 2 bases, with 16 bases left in between. Germline values: CDR1 LNHNV, CDR2 YYDKDF (reference sequence).

This clonotype was detected many times. This rearrangement joins TRBV7-2 to TRBJ2-1; 8 nucleotides line up with TRBD2. The V and J ends lost 3 bases and 5 bases, in that order; junction bases with no gene match: 9. Germline CDR1 reads SGHTA; CDR2 reads FQGNSA. The CDR3 contains 16 residues. The chain's CDR3 is CASSFRGLAINNEQFF. Written as DNA, the CDR3 is TGTGCCAGCAGCTTCCGAGGACTAGCCATCAACAATGAGCAGTTCTTC.

This clonotype was seen more than once but under ten times. This sequence joins TRBV7-8 and TRBJ2-3; D tentatively fits TRBD1 or TRBD2 (5 bases each). The V gene lost 5 bases and the J gene lost 5 bases, with 17 bases spanning the gap. CDR1 SGHVS and CDR2 FQNEAQ come from the germline V gene. This CDR3 is built from 15 residues. This CDR3 is CASSGQRSREDTQYF. The CDR3 nucleotides read TGTGCCAGCAGCGGACAACGGTCCCGGGAAGATACGCAGTATTTT.

Only a few counts were recorded for this clonotype. The rearrangement uses TRBV12-3 or TRBV12-4 and TRBJ1-1; TRBD1 might be the D (5 bases). The CDR3 spans 13 residues. V was cut by 3 bases and J by 8 bases, with 13 bases left in between. For the CDR3, the DNA is TGTGCCAGCAGTTTCACGCAGGGTTCAGAAGCTTTCTTT. It is translated as CASSFTQGSEAFF.

The chain combines TRBV20-1 with TRBJ2-7; D not resolved. The length of the CDR3 is 11 residues. Germline lookup yields CDR1 DFQATT and CDR2 SNEGSKA (reference sequence). The CDR3 is CRRPPQYEQYV. In nucleotides, the CDR3 is TGCAGAAGACCACCCCAATACGAGCAGTACGTC.

This chain uses TRBV7-3 with TRBJ2-1; TRBD2 matches at 7 bases. Germline CDR1 SGHTA, CDR2 FQGTGA. V lost 5 bases to trimming and J lost 10 bases; unmatched junction nucleotides: 2. The CDR3 has 11 residues. CDR3 protein: CASSAGVEQFF. In nucleotides, the CDR3 is TGTGCCAGCAGCGCGGGGGTCGAGCAGTTCTTC.

The rearrangement uses TRBV11-2 and TRBJ2-1; D is perhaps TRBD2 (6 bases). Trimming took off 1 base at V and 3 bases at J, with 16 bases between the two ends. Germline V CDR1 and CDR2: SGHAT, FQNNGV. The CDR3 runs to 17 residues. The CDR3 DNA sequence: TGTGCCAGCAGCTTAGTTGGGACTCCACGGAACTACAATGAGCAGTTCTTC. It encodes CASSLVGTPRNYNEQFF.

V usage is TRBV7-2 and J usage is TRBJ2-3, with D possibly being TRBD1 (6 bases). Germline V gives CDR1 SGHTA, CDR2 FQGNSA. The length of the CDR3 is 13 residues. Trimming cost V 3 bases and J 5 bases, with 9 bases left between them. CDR3 amino acids: CASSFRGEDTQYF. CDR3 in DNA: TGTGCCAGCAGCTTCAGGGGTGAAGATACGCAGTATTTT.

This clonotype was seen a handful of times. This rearrangement joins TRBV9 to TRBJ2-1; 9 bases are a match to TRBD2. Germline CDR1 reads SGDLS; CDR2 reads YYNGEE. The CDR3 contains 15 residues. V lost 0 bases to trimming and J lost 7 bases; unmatched junction nucleotides: 5. CDR3 DNA: TGTGCCAGCAGCGTAGCCCTAGCGGGGTGGAATGAGCAGTTCTTC. Encoded protein: CASSVALAGWNEQFF. Looking up the rest from reference TRBV9 and TRBJ2-1 gives the full variable domain: DSGVTQTPKHLITATGQRVTLRCSPRSGDLSVYWYQQSLDQGLQFLIQYYNGEERAKGNILERFSAQQFPDLHSELNLSSLELGDSALYFCASSVALAGWNEQFFGPGTRLTVL.

This clonotype was detected a few times. CDR3 DNA sequence: TGTGCCATCAGTGACGGACCCCTCGCTGGCTACACCTTC. As protein: CAISDGPLAGYTF. The chain has TRBV10-3 and TRBJ1-2; D is uncertain. This CDR3 is 13 amino acids long. The V gene's germline CDR1 is ENHRY and CDR2 SYGVKD. The V end was cut by 3 bases, the J end by 7 bases, with 12 bases between.

This rearrangement joins TRBV6-5 to TRBJ1-2, with a possible D match to TRBD1 (5 bases). V lost 4 bases and J 9 bases, leaving 9 bases between the germline ends. Germline CDR1 MNHEY, CDR2 SVGAGI. This CDR3 contains 11 residues. CDR3 coding DNA: TGTGCCAGCAGTTCGGGGGGTCGCTACACCTTC. Amino acid sequence: CASSSGGRYTF.

In this sample, this clonotype turned up a few times. This chain connects TRBV20-1 to TRBJ1-3; D perhaps matches TRBD1 (6 bases). CDR1 and CDR2 (germline): DFQATT, SNEGSKA (reference sequence). The CDR3 is 14 residues long. Trimming took 5 bases from V and 5 from J, leaving 16 bases between them. CDR3 sequence reads: CSAFMPRGRNTIYF. CDR3 coding DNA: TGCAGTGCTTTCATGCCGAGGGGGAGAAACACCATATATTTT.

V gene TRBV20-1 combines with J gene TRBJ1-1; D not certain. This CDR3 has 13 residues. Germline assignment: CDR1 DFQATT and CDR2 SNEGSKA (reference sequence). Trimming left V 3 bases short and J 3 bases short, with 11 bases between. CDR3 protein: CSASWGGYTEAFF. CDR3 nucleotides: TGCAGTGCTAGTTGGGGAGGGTACACTGAAGCTTTCTTT.

The genes are TRBV4-2 and TRBJ1-5; no reliable D call. This CDR3 spans 15 amino acids. Trimming took 0 bases from V and 4 from J, leaving 10 bases between them. Germline CDR1 reads LGHNA; CDR2 reads YNFKEQ. The CDR3 here is CASSQDTVRNQPQHF. DNA of the CDR3: TGTGCCAGCAGCCAAGATACAGTTAGAAATCAGCCCCAGCATTTT.

This clonotype occurred a few times. The rearrangement links TRBV20-1 to TRBJ2-3, with a possible D match to TRBD2 (5 bases). V was pared by 3 bases and J by 1 base, with 5 bases between. Germline-derived CDR1 and CDR2 are DFQATT and SNEGSKA (reference sequence). This CDR3 has 12 amino acids. The CDR3 reads CSARRGTDTQYF. In DNA, the CDR3 is TGCAGTGCTAGGAGGGGCACAGATACGCAGTATTTT.

This clonotype showed up just a few times. The chain joins TRBV4-1 to TRBJ2-7, with 9 nucleotides matching TRBD1. J gave up 3 bases and V 5 bases, and 8 bases lay outside the gene matches. The CDR3 has 15 residues. Germline V gene lookup returns CDR1 MGHRA and CDR2 YSYEKL. The CDR3: CASSRGEDRGYEQYF. The CDR3 DNA reads TGCGCCAGCAGCAGGGGAGAGGACAGGGGCTACGAGCAGTACTTC.

In this sample, this clonotype turned up a few times. The chain uses TRBV11-1 and TRBJ2-4, with TRBD2 identical over 9 bases. Germline V gives CDR1 SGHAT, CDR2 FQDESV (reference sequence). This CDR3 is 15 amino acids long. V gave up 1 base and J gave up 7 bases; unmatched junction bases: 5. The CDR3 DNA sequence: TGTGCCAGCAGCTTAGGCGGGGGGGCGGTGAACATTCAGTACTTC. Residues: CASSLGGGAVNIQYF.

This clonotype turned up a few times. V and J are TRBV4-2 and TRBJ1-1, with D tentatively TRBD1 (5 bases). The germline V gene encodes CDR1 LGHNA and CDR2 YNFKEQ. CDR3 size: 16 residues. V dropped 2 bases and J dropped 2 bases, with 15 bases sitting between them. The CDR3 loop is CASSQYTGVANTEAFF. CDR3 nucleotides: TGTGCCAGCAGCCAATATACAGGTGTGGCTAACACTGAAGCTTTCTTT.

This rearrangement joins TRBV7-2 to TRBJ1-2; 9 nucleotides agree with TRBD1. Trimming took 3 bases from V and 2 from J; bases not matched to a gene: 4. Germline CDR1 reads SGHTA; CDR2 reads FQGNSA. This CDR3 comprises 15 residues. This CDR3 reads CASSFPTGGNYGYTF. CDR3 coding DNA: TGTGCCAGCAGCTTTCCGACAGGGGGGAACTATGGCTACACCTTC.

CDR3 DNA: TGTGCCAGCTCACCCCAGAACAGGGAAGAAGCTTTCTTT. It encodes CASSPQNREEAFF. V gene TRBV18 combines with J gene TRBJ1-1; a weak D match, TRBD1 (6 bases). The CDR3 has 13 amino acids. Germline assignment: CDR1 KGHSH and CDR2 LQKENI. V was cut by 3 bases and J by 8 bases, with 13 bases left in between.

This sequence joins TRBV5-1 and TRBJ2-6; maybe TRBD2 (5 bases). Looked up from germline, CDR1 is SGHRS and CDR2 is YFSETQ. The CDR3 has 16 residues. The V and J ends lost 0 bases and 0 bases respectively, with 7 bases between them. The CDR3 sequence: CASSLGGYSGANVLTF. DNA of the CDR3: TGCGCCAGCAGCTTGGGCGGGTACTCTGGGGCCAACGTCCTGACTTTC.

This clonotype has ten or more counts. The chain is built from TRBV24-1 and TRBJ1-1; 7 nucleotides match TRBD1. The germline V gene has CDR1 KGHDR and CDR2 SFDVKD. This CDR3 is built from 14 residues. V shed 4 bases, J shed 6 bases, and the junction held 7 bases outside the gene matches. CDR3 bases: TGTGCCACCAGTGACCACAGGGGTTTAGCTGAAGCTTTCTTT. It is translated as CATSDHRGLAEAFF.

This clonotype was seen a few times. The chain recombines TRBV7-8 with TRBJ1-1; the match to TRBD1 covers 7 bases. The germline CDR1 and CDR2 sequences are SGHVS and FQNEAQ. Unmatched junction bases numbered 9, after V lost 0 bases and J lost 2 bases. The CDR3 totals 17 residues. The CDR3 DNA reads as TGTGCCAGCAGCTTAGCGCGGTGGAGGGGGCGAAACACTGAAGCTTTCTTT. It is translated as CASSLARWRGRNTEAFF.

This clonotype has a handful of counts. The chain uses TRBV7-9 and TRBJ1-2; D is ambiguous. The V end lost 3 bases, the J end lost 5 bases, and 7 bases lay between the germline ends. The CDR3 totals 12 residues. Germline V lookup: CDR1 SEHNR, CDR2 FQNEAQ (reference sequence). Here the CDR3 reads CASSFHEYGYTF. In nucleotides, the CDR3 is TGTGCCAGCAGCTTTCACGAGTATGGCTACACCTTC.

This clonotype was recorded a few times. This rearrangement joins TRBV28 to TRBJ2-3, with D tentatively TRBD1 (5 bases). V was trimmed by 5 bases and J by 4 bases, leaving 19 bases between them. CDR1 is MDHEN, CDR2 SYDVKM, per germline. The CDR3 is 16 residues long. The CDR3 region has the DNA TGTGCCAGCAGTCTCCTGGGGCAGGGCCAATCAGATACGCAGTATTTT. The encoded protein is CASSLLGQGQSDTQYF.